The entry below describes one T cell receptor beta chain. The antigen is not known. The germline CDR1 and CDR2 sequences are LGHNA and YNFKEQ. Trimming cost V 4 bases and J 5 bases; bases outside gene matches: 10. The CDR3 consists of 15 residues. Semi-nested PCR with Nested Universal Primer A followed constant-region reverse priming of full-length variable regions. TCRdb independently ran MiXCR on the 5' RACE reads; one entry per CDR3 protein. This table holds fewer than 65,000 distinct CDR3 sequences, more than 25% found once. CD25-based Treg depletion was applied to purified naive CD4+ T cells. General study points: Tumor Tregs overlapped most with tumor, then blood, naive CD4+ cells. Tumor memory CD4+ T cell TCR gene usage clustered with blood and lymph node memory CD4+ cells and lymph node naive CD4+ cells.

The chain recombines TRBV4-2 with TRBJ2-5; the match to TRBD2 covers 7 bases. Specimen: tumor-infiltrating naive CD4+ T cells sorted from the breast tumor. Documented subset: naive CD4+ T cells, CD4+CD45RA+CD25-. This TCR was sampled from a female donor with breast cancer. The CDR3 region is CASSPSGTPGETQYF. The CDR3 DNA reads as TGTGCCAGCAGCCCTAGCGGCACCCCCGGGGAGACCCAGTACTTC.